Presented here are 3 T cell receptor beta chains from one specimen sequenced in a study of blood T cell repertoires in COVID-19 (dated by TCRdb to the early 2020s). Library construction relied on the immunoSEQ multiplex PCR assay. TCRdb retrieved this table from immuneACCESS and kept in-frame rearrangements only. Not all clones are present; in checked studies, unresolved V genes account for under half, and no reason is known for the remainder. Recorded for this sample are approximately 94,000 clones; approximately 90% of them occurred a single time. The ten biggest clones cover around 4.5% of the sample. The sequencing input was peripheral blood. These receptors came from a woman of 80 years or more with active COVID-19.

This rearrangement joins TRBV5-1 to TRBJ1-2; TRBD1 might be the D (6 bases). The V and J ends lost 3 bases and 4 bases respectively, with 13 bases between them. Germline V gene data show CDR1 as SGHRS and CDR2 as YFSETQ. CDR3 length: 14 residues. CDR3 DNA: TGCGCCAGCAGCTCGCGGACAGCGACCTATGGCTACACCTTC. Translating gives CASSSRTATYGYTF.

To note about this clone: The same CDR3 can be traced to other DNA sequences in this sample. The rearrangement joins TRBV29-1 to TRBJ2-1; 10 positions agree with TRBD1. This CDR3 comprises 13 residues. From germline, CDR1 is SQVTM and CDR2 ANQGSEA. The junction had 0 bases not matched to a gene; V was cut back by 4 bases and J by 3 bases. The CDR3 loop reads CSVGTGGYNEQFF. Written as DNA, the CDR3 is TGCAGCGTTGGGACAGGGGGCTACAATGAGCAGTTCTTC.

The J gene is TRBJ1-4, the V gene TRBV7-9; no firm D call. This CDR3 is 15 amino acids long. The germline gives CDR1 SEHNR, CDR2 FQNEAQ (reference sequence). V shed 6 bases and J shed 4 bases, with 15 bases lying between them. The CDR3 spells CASSSTLGHNEKLFF. The CDR3 coding sequence is TGTGCCAGCAGTTCTACCCTAGGCCATAATGAAAAACTGTTTTTT.